This T cell receptor beta chain was observed in a study of vaccination and CD4 T cells after COVID-19. An Oncomine TCR Beta short-read assay was used to sequence the DNA from cultured CD4+ T cells. TCRdb re-derived calls from the PCR reads in MiXCR, one entry per CDR3 protein. Altogether tens of thousands of distinct CDR3 sequences are present, nearly 50% being singletons, with the ten largest covering 5.5%. Treatment indicated: approximately nine-day PBMC culture with coronavirus spike peptide pools or control peptides (ViraFEST assay). Trimming pared 4 bases from V and 8 bases from J, leaving 6 bases between. CDR1 and CDR2 (germline): SGHNT, YYREEE (reference sequence). CDR3 size: 10 residues. In its sample, this clonotype was seen a few times. What it binds is unknown.

Sequenced sample: CD4+ T cells from blood, cultured in vitro. This clonotype was sampled from a human donor who had recovered from COVID-19. The chain uses TRBV5-4 and TRBJ1-2; D unclear. CDR3 DNA sequence: TGTGCCAGCAGCCGGTGGGGCTACACCTTC. This encodes CASSRWGYTF.